These 13 T cell receptor beta chains share one sample of origin, sequenced in a study of blood T cell repertoires in COVID-19. Sequencing used immunoSEQ multiplex PCR; TCRdb keeps in-frame clones, though not all of them. This table holds 150,000 to 200,000 clones, roughly nine tenths found once. The sequenced material came from PBMCs or T cells enriched from blood (not recorded which). These receptors were collected from a woman aged 50 to 65 who had recovered from COVID-19.

This chain connects TRBV18 to TRBJ2-7; TRBD2 matches 8 bases. The CDR3 is 15 residues long. V shed 3 bases, J shed 0 bases, and the junction held 4 bases outside the gene matches. Germline assignment: CDR1 KGHSH and CDR2 LQKENI. The CDR3, as DNA: TGTGCCAGCTCACCCGCGGGGGGCGACTCCTACGAGCAGTACTTC. It is translated as CASSPAGGDSYEQYF.

V gene TRBV11-1 combines with J gene TRBJ2-7; maybe TRBD2 (5 bases). The CDR3 extends over 15 amino acids. Trimming pared 1 base from V and 1 base from J, leaving 11 bases between. CDR1 and CDR2 (germline): SGHAT, FQDESV (reference sequence). The CDR3 loop reads CASSLDAGGSYEQYF. The DNA for the CDR3 is TGTGCCAGCAGCTTAGATGCAGGAGGTTCCTACGAGCAGTACTTC.

This chain links TRBV7-9 with TRBJ2-7; possible D gene TRBD2, 6 bases. V was clipped by 5 bases and J by 6 bases, with 14 bases between them. Germline V lookup: CDR1 SEHNR, CDR2 FQNEAQ (reference sequence). This CDR3 is built from 13 residues. Here the CDR3 DNA reads TGTGCCAGCAGCCCGGGGGTAAGCCTCGAGCAGTACTTC. It translates to CASSPGVSLEQYF.

The rearrangement links TRBV5-4 to TRBJ1-1, with 9 bases lining up with TRBD1. Germline loops: CDR1 SGHNT, CDR2 YYREEE (reference sequence). The CDR3 runs to 15 residues. V shed 4 bases and J 4 bases; nucleotides not matched to a gene: 8. CDR3 in amino acids: CASSIPQGATTEAFF. DNA of the CDR3: TGTGCCAGCAGCATACCACAGGGGGCAACCACTGAAGCTTTCTTT. The whole variable domain, remainder taken from reference TRBV5-4 and TRBJ1-1, is ETGVTQSPTHLIKTRGQQVTLRCSSQSGHNTVSWYQQALGQGPQFIFQYYREEENGRGNFPPRFSGLQFPNYSSELNVNALELDDSALYLCASSIPQGATTEAFFGQGTRLTVV.

The chain carries TRBV5-1 and TRBJ2-5; D is possibly TRBD2 (5 bases). Germline lookup yields CDR1 SGHRS and CDR2 YFSETQ. The CDR3 totals 14 residues. The V end lost 4 bases, the J end lost 5 bases, and 15 bases lay between the germline ends. CDR3: CASSRIGVRETQYF. The DNA for the CDR3 is TGCGCCAGCAGCCGAATCGGGGTGCGGGAGACCCAGTACTTC.

V usage is TRBV6-2 or TRBV6-3 and J usage is TRBJ2-7; 8 bases are a match to TRBD1. The junction had 18 bases not matched to a gene; V was cut back by 7 bases and J by 7 bases. This CDR3 is 16 amino acids long. The V gene's germline CDR1 is MNHEY and CDR2 SVGEGT. CDR3 in DNA: TGTGCCAGCACCCCCGCCCAGGGGGCGCGGATGAGGGAGCAGTACTTC. Translation gives CASTPAQGARMREQYF.

The genes are TRBV10-1 and TRBJ2-7; D unclear. Germline lookup yields CDR1 WNHNN and CDR2 SYGVQD (reference sequence). The CDR3 consists of 12 residues. V was pared by 5 bases and J by 0 bases, with 5 bases between. The CDR3 loop reads CASSQDSYEQYF. The CDR3 coding sequence is TGCGCCAGCAGTCAGGACTCCTACGAGCAGTACTTC.

This clone was observed once. This chain's CDR3 is CASSQGTGGNTEAFF. In DNA form, the CDR3 reads TGTGCCAGCAGCCAAGGAACAGGGGGAAACACTGAAGCTTTCTTT. The chain uses TRBV3-1 (or the pseudogene TRBV3-2) and TRBJ1-1, with 8 bases lining up with TRBD1. Looked up from germline, CDR1 is LGHDT and CDR2 is YNNKEL (reference sequence). Trimming cost V 1 base and J 2 bases; bases outside gene matches: 3. The CDR3 totals 15 residues.

V gene TRBV25-1 combines with J gene TRBJ2-5; 11 bases align to TRBD2. Germline V gene lookup returns CDR1 MGHDK and CDR2 SYGVNS. J was trimmed by 5 bases and V by 1 base; bases with no gene match: 9. CDR3 length: 17 residues. The CDR3 reads CASSEFLAGGPGETQYF. CDR3 DNA: TGTGCCAGCAGTGAATTTTTAGCGGGAGGGCCGGGGGAGACCCAGTACTTC.

This chain links TRBV28 with TRBJ1-1, with 8 bases identical to TRBD1. The CDR3 length is 15 residues. Trimming took 5 bases from V and 11 from J; bases not matched to a gene: 16. Germline assignment: CDR1 MDHEN and CDR2 SYDVKM. DNA of the CDR3: TGTGCCAGCAGTGCAACCTCAGGGGGCGAGTGGGAGGCTTTCTTT. The encoded protein is CASSATSGGEWEAFF.

This clone showed up just a few times. The CDR3 DNA reads TGTGCCAGCAGCCAGGGTCAGCGTTCACCCCTCCACTTT. Amino acids: CASSQGQRSPLHF. The chain recombines TRBV3-1 (or the pseudogene TRBV3-2) with TRBJ1-6, with D unresolved. Germline-derived CDR1 and CDR2 are LGHDT and YNNKEL (reference sequence). The CDR3 runs to 13 residues. V dropped 3 bases and J dropped 9 bases, with 9 bases sitting between them.

V usage is TRBV6-2 or TRBV6-3 and J usage is TRBJ2-1, with unresolved D. Deletions cut 2 bases from V and 0 bases from J, with 17 bases between. This CDR3 has 18 residues. Per germline, CDR1 MNHEY and CDR2 SVGEGT. CDR3 bases: TGTGCCAGCAGTTACCCTATCGATCCCCCTAGCTCCTACAATGAGCAGTTCTTC. It encodes CASSYPIDPPSSYNEQFF.

J is TRBJ2-1 and V is TRBV7-2; 9 bases fit TRBD2. This CDR3 contains 15 residues. Germline lookup yields CDR1 SGHTA and CDR2 FQGNSA. V lost 4 bases and J lost 7; bases outside the gene matches: 8. The CDR3 sequence is CASSYLAGVFNEQFF. The CDR3 bases are TGTGCCAGCAGCTACTTAGCGGGAGTTTTTAATGAGCAGTTCTTC. Combining the CDR3 with reference TRBV7-2 and TRBJ2-1 gives the whole variable domain GAGVSQSPSNKVTEKGKDVELRCDPISGHTALYWYRQSLGQGLEFLIYFQGNSAPDKSGLPSDRFSAERTGGSVSTLTIQRTQQEDSAVYLCASSYLAGVFNEQFFGPGTRLTVL.